This TCR beta chain was captured in a study of preoperative IRX-2 immunotherapy in early breast cancer. Generated by immunoSEQ multiplex PCR, the TCRdb table keeps only in-frame clones and is missing some. The sample consists of tens of thousands of clones, roughly 80% of them appearing once. Specified treatment: preoperative locoregional IRX-2 cytokine immunotherapy. Samples came from a phase Ib trial of preoperative locoregional IRX-2 cytokine immunotherapy. CDR3 length: 14 residues. V lost 8 bases and J 6 bases, leaving 17 bases between the germline ends. Germline-derived CDR1 and CDR2 are MNHGY and SAAAGT.

Sequencing was performed on lymph node tissue, taken after IRX-2 immunotherapy. The sequence derives from a human donor with breast cancer. The V call is TRBV6-8, the J call TRBJ2-1; D gene ambiguous. CDR3 DNA sequence: TGTGCCAGCGGAGAAACCGCGGCTTTCAATGAGCAGTTCTTC. Its protein is CASGETAAFNEQFF.